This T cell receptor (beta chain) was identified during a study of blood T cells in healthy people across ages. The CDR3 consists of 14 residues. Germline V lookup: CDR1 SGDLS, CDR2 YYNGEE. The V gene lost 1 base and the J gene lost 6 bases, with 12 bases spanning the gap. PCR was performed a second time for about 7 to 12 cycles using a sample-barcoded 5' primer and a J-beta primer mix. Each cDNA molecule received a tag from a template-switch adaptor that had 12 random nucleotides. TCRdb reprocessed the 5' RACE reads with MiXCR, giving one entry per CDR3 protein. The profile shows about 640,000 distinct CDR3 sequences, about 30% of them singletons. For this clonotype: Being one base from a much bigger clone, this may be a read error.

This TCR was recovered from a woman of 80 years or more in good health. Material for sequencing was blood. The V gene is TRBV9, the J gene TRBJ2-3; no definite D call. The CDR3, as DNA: TGTGCCAGCAGCGTAACGGGTTCTAGGGATACGCAGTATTTT. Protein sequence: CASSVTGSRDTQYF. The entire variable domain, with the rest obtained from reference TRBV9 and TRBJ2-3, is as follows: DSGVTQTPKHLITATGQRVTLRCSPRSGDLSVYWYQQSLDQGLQFLIQYYNGEERAKGNILERFSAQQFPDLHSELNLSSLELGDSALYFCASSVTGSRDTQYFGPGTRLTVL.